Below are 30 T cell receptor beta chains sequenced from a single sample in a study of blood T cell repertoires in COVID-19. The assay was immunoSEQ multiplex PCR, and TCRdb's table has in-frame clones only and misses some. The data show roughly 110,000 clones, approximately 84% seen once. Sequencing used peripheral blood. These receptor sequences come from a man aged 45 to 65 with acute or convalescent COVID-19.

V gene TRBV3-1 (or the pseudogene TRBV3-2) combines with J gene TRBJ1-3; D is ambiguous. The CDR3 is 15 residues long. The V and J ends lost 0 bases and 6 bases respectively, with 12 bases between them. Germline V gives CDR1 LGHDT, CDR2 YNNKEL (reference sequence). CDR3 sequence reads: CASSQDVGFVNTIYF. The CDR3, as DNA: TGTGCCAGCAGCCAAGATGTCGGGTTCGTAAACACCATATATTTT.

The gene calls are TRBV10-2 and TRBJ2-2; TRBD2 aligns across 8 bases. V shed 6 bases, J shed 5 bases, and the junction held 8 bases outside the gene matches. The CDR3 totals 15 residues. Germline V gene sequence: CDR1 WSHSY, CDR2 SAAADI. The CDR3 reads CASRTGGPRTGELFF. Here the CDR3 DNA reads TGCGCCAGCAGAACGGGGGGGCCGAGGACCGGGGAGCTGTTTTTT.

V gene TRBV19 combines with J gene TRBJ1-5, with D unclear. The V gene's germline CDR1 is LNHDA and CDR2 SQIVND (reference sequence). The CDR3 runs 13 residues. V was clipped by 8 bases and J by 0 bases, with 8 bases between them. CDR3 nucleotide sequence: TGTGCCAGTCCCCCCTATAGCAATCAGCCCCAGCATTTT. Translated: CASPPYSNQPQHF.

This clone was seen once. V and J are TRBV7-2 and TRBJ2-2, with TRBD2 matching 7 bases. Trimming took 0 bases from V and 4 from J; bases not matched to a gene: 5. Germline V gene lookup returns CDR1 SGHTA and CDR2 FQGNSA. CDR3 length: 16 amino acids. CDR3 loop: CASSLAPGGGTGELFF. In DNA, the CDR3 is TGTGCCAGCAGCTTAGCGCCGGGAGGAGGCACCGGGGAGCTGTTTTTT.

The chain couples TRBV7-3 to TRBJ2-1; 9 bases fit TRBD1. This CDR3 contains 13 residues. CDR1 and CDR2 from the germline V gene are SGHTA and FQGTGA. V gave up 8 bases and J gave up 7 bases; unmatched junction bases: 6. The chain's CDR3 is CASGTGNGNEQFF. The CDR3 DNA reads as TGTGCCAGCGGGACAGGGAACGGGAATGAGCAGTTCTTC.

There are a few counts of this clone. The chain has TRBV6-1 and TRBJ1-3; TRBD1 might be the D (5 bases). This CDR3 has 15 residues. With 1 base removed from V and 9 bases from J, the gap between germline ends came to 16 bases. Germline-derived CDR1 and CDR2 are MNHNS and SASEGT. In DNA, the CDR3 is TGTGCCAGCAGTGAAGACGCCGGGGGAGTGAGCACCATATATTTT. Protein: CASSEDAGGVSTIYF.

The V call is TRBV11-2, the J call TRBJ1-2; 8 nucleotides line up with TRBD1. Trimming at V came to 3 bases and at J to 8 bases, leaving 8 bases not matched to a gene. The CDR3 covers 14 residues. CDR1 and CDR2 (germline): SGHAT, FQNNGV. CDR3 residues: CASSFQQGAGGYTF. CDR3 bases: TGTGCCAGCAGCTTCCAGCAGGGGGCGGGCGGCTACACCTTC.

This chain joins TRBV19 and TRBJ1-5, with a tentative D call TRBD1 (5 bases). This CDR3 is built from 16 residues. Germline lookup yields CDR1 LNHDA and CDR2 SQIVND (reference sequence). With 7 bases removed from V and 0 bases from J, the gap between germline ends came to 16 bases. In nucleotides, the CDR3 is TGTGCCAGTAAGGTCGAGACAGCCCTTAGCAATCAGCCCCAGCATTTT. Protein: CASKVETALSNQPQHF.

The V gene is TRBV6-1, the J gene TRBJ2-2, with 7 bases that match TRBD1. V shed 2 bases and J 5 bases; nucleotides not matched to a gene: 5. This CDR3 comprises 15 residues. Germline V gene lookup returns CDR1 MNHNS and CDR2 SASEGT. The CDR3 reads CASSEIGGLTGELFF. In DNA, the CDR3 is TGTGCCAGCAGTGAAATAGGGGGCTTAACCGGGGAGCTGTTTTTT.

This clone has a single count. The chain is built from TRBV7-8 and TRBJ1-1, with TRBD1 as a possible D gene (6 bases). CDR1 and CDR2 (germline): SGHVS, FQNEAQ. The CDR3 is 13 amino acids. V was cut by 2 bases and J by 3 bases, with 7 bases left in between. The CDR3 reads CASSLQGYTEAFF. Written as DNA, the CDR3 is TGTGCCAGCAGCTTACAGGGGTACACTGAAGCTTTCTTT.

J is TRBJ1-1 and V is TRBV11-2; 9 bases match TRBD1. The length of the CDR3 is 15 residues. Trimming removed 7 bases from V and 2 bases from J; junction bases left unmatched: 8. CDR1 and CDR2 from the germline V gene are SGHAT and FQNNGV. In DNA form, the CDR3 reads TGTGCCAGCACTCGGACAGGGGCGTTAAACACTGAAGCTTTCTTT. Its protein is CASTRTGALNTEAFF.

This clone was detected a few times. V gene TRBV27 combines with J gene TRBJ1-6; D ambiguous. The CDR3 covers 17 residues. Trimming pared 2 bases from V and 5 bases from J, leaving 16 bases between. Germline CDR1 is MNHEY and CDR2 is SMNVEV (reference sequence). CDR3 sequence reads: CASSLRKTISNNSPLHF. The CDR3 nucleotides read TGTGCCAGCAGTTTAAGAAAAACAATATCCAATAATTCACCCCTCCACTTT.

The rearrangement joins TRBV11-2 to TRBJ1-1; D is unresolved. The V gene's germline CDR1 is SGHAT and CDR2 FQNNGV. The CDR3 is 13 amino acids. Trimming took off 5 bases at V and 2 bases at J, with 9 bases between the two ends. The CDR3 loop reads CASSRTINTEAFF. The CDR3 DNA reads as TGTGCCAGCAGCCGAACAATAAACACTGAAGCTTTCTTT.

In DNA, the CDR3 is TGTGCCACCAGGAGGAGGACAGTCCAAGAGACCCAGTACTTC. This translates into CATRRRTVQETQYF. This sequence joins TRBV2 and TRBJ2-5; possible D gene TRBD1, 6 bases. V was trimmed by 10 bases and J by 1 base, leaving 16 bases between them. Per the germline V gene, CDR1 is SNHLY and CDR2 is FYNNEI. The CDR3 spans 14 residues.

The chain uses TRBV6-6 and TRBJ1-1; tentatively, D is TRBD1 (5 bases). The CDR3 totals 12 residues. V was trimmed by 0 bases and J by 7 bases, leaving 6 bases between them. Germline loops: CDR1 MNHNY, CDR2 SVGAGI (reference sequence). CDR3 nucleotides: TGTGCCAGCAGTTACTCAAGGGGTGAAGCTTTCTTT. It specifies CASSYSRGEAFF.

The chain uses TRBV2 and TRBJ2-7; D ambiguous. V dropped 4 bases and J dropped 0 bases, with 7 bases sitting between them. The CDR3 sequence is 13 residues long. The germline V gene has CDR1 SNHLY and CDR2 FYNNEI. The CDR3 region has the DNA TGTGCCAGCAGTGGCTCGAGCTCCTACGAGCAGTACTTC. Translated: CASSGSSSYEQYF.

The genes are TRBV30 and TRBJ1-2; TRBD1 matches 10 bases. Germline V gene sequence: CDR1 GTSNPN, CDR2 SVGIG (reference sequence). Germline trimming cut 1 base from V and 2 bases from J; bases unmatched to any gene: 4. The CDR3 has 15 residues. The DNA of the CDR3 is TGTGCCTGGAGTGGGCCGGGACAGGGGAACTATGGCTACACCTTC. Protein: CAWSGPGQGNYGYTF.

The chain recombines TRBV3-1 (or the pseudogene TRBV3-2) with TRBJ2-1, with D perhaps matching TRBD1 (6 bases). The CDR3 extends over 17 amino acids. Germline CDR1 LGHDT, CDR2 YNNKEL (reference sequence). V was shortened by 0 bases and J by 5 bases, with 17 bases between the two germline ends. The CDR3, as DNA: TGTGCCAGCAGCCAAGATTGGGGAGACAGGCCGAACAATGAGCAGTTCTTC. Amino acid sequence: CASSQDWGDRPNNEQFF.

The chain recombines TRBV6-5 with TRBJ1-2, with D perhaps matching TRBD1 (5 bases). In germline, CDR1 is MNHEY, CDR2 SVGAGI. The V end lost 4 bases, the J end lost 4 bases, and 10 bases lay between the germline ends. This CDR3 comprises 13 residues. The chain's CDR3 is CASSSGGGYGYTF. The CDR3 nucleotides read TGTGCCAGCAGTTCGGGGGGGGGCTATGGCTACACCTTC.

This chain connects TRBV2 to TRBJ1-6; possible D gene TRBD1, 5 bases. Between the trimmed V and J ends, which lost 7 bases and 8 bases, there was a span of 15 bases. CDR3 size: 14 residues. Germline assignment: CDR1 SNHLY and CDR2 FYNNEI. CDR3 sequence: CASKPGGGDSPLHF. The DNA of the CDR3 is TGTGCCAGCAAACCGGGGGGAGGGGATTCACCCCTCCACTTT. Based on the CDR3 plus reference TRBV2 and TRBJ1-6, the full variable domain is EPEVTQTPSHQVTQMGQEVILRCVPISNHLYFYWYRQILGQKVEFLVSFYNNEISEKSEIFDDQFSVERPDGSNFTLKIRSTKLEDSAMYFCASKPGGGDSPLHFGNGTRLTVT.

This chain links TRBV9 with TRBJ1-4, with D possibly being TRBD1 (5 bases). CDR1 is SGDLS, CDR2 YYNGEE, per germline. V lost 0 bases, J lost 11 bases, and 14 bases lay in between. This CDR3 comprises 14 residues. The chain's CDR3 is CASSVDPGIGKLFF. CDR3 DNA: TGTGCCAGCAGCGTAGATCCAGGGATAGGGAAACTGTTTTTT.

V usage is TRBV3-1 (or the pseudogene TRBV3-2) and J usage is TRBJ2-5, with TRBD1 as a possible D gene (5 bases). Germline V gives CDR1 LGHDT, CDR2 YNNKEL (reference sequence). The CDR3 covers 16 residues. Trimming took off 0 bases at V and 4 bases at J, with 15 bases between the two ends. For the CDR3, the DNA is TGTGCCAGCAGCCAAGATCCTCAGGGAAGGGGAGAGACCCAGTACTTC. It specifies CASSQDPQGRGETQYF.

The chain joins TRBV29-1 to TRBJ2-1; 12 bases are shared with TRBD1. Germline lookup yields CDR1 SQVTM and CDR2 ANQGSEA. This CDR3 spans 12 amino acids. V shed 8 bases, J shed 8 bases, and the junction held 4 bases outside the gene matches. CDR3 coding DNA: TGCAGCTCGGGGACAGGGGGCTATGAGCAGTTCTTC. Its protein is CSSGTGGYEQFF.

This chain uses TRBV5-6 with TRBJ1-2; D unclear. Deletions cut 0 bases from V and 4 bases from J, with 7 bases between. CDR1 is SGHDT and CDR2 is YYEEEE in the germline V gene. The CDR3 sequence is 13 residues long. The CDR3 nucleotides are TGTGCCAGCAGCTTGGCAGGATCCTATGGCTACACCTTC. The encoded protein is CASSLAGSYGYTF. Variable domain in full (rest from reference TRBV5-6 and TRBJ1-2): DAGVTQSPTHLIKTRGQQVTLRCSPKSGHDTVSWYQQALGQGPQFIFQYYEEEERQRGNFPDRFSGHQFPNYSSELNVNALLLGDSALYLCASSLAGSYGYTFGSGTRLTVV.

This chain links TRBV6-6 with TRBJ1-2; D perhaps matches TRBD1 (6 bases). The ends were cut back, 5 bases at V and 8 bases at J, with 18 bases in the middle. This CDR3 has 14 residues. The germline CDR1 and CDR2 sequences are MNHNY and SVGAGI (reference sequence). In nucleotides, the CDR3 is TGTGCCAGCAGTAATCCCGCAGGGGAGGGGGGCTACACCTTC. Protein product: CASSNPAGEGGYTF.

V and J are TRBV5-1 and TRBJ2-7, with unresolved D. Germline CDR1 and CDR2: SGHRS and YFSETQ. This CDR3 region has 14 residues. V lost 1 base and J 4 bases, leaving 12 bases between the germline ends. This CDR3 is CASSLSPAEYEQYF. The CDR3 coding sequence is TGCGCCAGCAGCTTGTCCCCCGCGGAATACGAGCAGTACTTC.

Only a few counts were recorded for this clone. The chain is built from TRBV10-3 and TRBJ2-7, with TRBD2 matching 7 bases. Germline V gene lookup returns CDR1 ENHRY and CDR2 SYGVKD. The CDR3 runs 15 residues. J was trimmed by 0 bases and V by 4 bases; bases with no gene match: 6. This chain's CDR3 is CAISVDGGSSYEQYF. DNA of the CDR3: TGTGCCATCAGTGTTGACGGCGGGAGCTCCTACGAGCAGTACTTC.

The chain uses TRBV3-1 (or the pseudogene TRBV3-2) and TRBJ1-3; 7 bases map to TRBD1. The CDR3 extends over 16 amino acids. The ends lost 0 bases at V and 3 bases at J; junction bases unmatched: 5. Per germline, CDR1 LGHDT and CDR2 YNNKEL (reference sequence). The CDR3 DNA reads TGTGCCAGCAGCCAAGACAGAGGGGGCGGTGGAAACACCATATATTTT. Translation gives CASSQDRGGGGNTIYF.

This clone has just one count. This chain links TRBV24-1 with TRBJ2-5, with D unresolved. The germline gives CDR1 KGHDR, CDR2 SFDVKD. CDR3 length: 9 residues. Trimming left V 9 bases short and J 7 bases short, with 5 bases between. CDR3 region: CATWATQYF. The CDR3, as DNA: TGTGCCACCTGGGCGACCCAGTACTTC.

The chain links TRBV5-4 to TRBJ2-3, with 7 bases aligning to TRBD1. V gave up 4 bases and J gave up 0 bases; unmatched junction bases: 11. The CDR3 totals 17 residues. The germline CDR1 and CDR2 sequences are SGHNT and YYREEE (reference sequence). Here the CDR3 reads CASSTGQIYTSTDTQYF. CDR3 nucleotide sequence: TGTGCCAGCAGCACGGGACAGATATACACTAGCACAGATACGCAGTATTTT.